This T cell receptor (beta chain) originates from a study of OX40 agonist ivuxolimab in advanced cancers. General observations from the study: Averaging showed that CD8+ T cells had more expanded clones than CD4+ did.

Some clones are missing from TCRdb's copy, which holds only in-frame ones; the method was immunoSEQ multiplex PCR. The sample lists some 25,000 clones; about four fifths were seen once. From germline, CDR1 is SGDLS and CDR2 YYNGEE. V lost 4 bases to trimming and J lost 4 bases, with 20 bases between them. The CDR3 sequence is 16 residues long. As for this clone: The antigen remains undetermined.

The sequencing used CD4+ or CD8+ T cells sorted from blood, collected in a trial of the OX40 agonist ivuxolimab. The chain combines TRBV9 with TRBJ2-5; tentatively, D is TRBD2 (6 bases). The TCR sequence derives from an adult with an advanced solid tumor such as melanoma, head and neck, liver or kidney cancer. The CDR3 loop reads CASSPRRSGGVETQYF. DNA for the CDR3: TGTGCCAGCAGCCCCCGGCGGAGCGGAGGGGTAGAGACCCAGTACTTC.